The TCR beta chain described here comes from a study of T cells expressing NK-cell markers. Whole-study context: Sequencing covered eight donors, seven HCMV-seropositive and one seronegative.

UMI-tagged 5'RACE template switching yielded the TCR beta cDNA. After re-calling the 5' RACE reads, TCRdb lists one entry per CDR3 protein, DNA absent. The repertoire table contains under 600,000 distinct CDR3 sequences. Study outcomes and limitations: For over 5 donors, the dominant NKG2C+ clonotypes made up roughly 1.0-7.0% of their CD8+ T cells. The HCMV specificity of the expanded NKG2C+ T cell clones stayed unresolved.

A word on this clonotype: Antigen: not known.

The CDR3 runs 17 residues. Germline CDR1 is SGHTA and CDR2 is FQGNSA. This sequence joins TRBV7-2 and TRBJ2-1; as DNA is missing, the TRBD2 call by TCRdb cannot be tested. Sequencing was done on a sample of blood T cells: a sorted CD56 or NKG2C T cell subset, CD4+ or CD8+ T cells, or bulk PBMC T cells (not recorded which). The source of this sequence is a woman in her forties or fifties in good health. The CDR3 loop is CASSRTSGRGGSNEQFF.